The rows below give T cell receptor beta chains drawn from one sample of a study of blood T cell repertoires in COVID-19. Data came from immunoSEQ multiplex PCR; TCRdb stores just in-frame clones and leaves some out. The sample shows roughly 97,000 clones, more than 80% of them seen only once. The sequencing sample was made of peripheral blood. The receptors come from a man between 60 and 75 years old with acute or convalescent COVID-19. Both conserved end residues are part of each CDR3. The D gene is left open where the match is weak. Rows may omit the clone size; those that give it use once, few, many or a size class.

TRBD1	TRBV7-9	.	TRBJ1-1	CASSSPKTGGTEAFF	TGTGCCAGCAGCTCACCCAAGACAGGGGGCACTGAAGCTTTCTTT
.	TRBV30	.	TRBJ1-4	CAWSGRAAREGKLFF	TGTGCCTGGAGTGGCCGCGCCGCCCGAGAGGGAAAACTGTTTTTT
.	TRBV5-1	.	TRBJ2-3	CASSLSASAHTDTQYF	TGCGCCAGCAGCTTGTCTGCTAGCGCACACACAGATACGCAGTATTTT
.	TRBV12-3/TRBV12-4	.	TRBJ1-5	CASSAGDQPQHF	TGTGCCAGCAGTGCCGGGGATCAGCCCCAGCATTTT
.	TRBV29-1	.	TRBJ2-7	CSVGPSSSEQYF	TGCAGCGTTGGGCCCTCCAGTTCCGAGCAGTACTTC
TRBD1	TRBV19	.	TRBJ1-5	CASSMDSGGNQPQHF	TGTGCCAGTAGTATGGATTCAGGGGGTAATCAGCCCCAGCATTTT
TRBD1	TRBV5-1	.	TRBJ1-2	CASSLQQGAYGYTF	TGCGCCAGCAGCTTACAACAGGGGGCGTATGGCTACACCTTC
TRBD2	TRBV5-4	.	TRBJ2-1	CASSRYSGRGPNEQFF	TGTGCCAGCAGCAGATACAGCGGGAGAGGGCCAAATGAGCAGTTCTTC
TRBD2	TRBV9	.	TRBJ2-1	CASSVRLAAYNEQFF	TGTGCCAGCAGCGTACGGCTAGCGGCCTACAATGAGCAGTTCTTC
.	TRBV29-1	.	TRBJ2-3	CSVEGQGKDTQYF	TGCAGCGTTGAGGGGCAGGGGAAAGATACGCAGTATTTT
.	TRBV5-1	.	TRBJ1-2	CASGTVAGVRGYTF	TGCGCCAGCGGAACGGTAGCGGGGGTAAGGGGCTACACCTTC
.	TRBV14	.	TRBJ1-1	CASSQVTGNEAFF	TGTGCCAGCAGCCAAGTCACGGGGAATGAAGCTTTCTTT
.	TRBV5-4	.	TRBJ1-2	CASSPLGGNYGYTF	TGTGCCAGCAGCCCCCTCGGCGGGAACTATGGCTACACCTTC
.	TRBV7-6	.	TRBJ1-2	CASSQRQGPLGYGYTF	TGTGCCAGCAGCCAGAGGCAGGGGCCCCTTGGTTATGGCTACACCTTC
.	TRBV6-1	.	TRBJ2-7	CASSESANYEQYF	TGTGCCAGCAGTGAATCTGCGAACTACGAGCAGTACTTC
TRBD2	TRBV11-2	.	TRBJ2-2	CASSGTSGRVGTGELFF	TGTGCCAGCAGCGGGACTAGCGGGCGTGTAGGCACCGGGGAGCTGTTTTTT
.	TRBV29-1	.	TRBJ2-2	CSVERRELTGELFF	TGCAGCGTTGAGCGCAGGGAACTCACCGGGGAGCTGTTTTTT
TRBD1	TRBV10-3	.	TRBJ1-6	CAISTDRGYSPLHF	TGTGCCATCAGTACCGACAGGGGATATTCACCCCTCCACTTT
.	TRBV5-1	.	TRBJ2-5	CASSDQGETQYF	TGCGCCAGCAGCGACCAGGGAGAGACCCAGTACTTC
.	TRBV2	.	TRBJ1-6	CASSDGSGHSPLHF	TGTGCCAGCAGTGATGGCTCAGGGCATTCACCCCTCCACTTT
.	TRBV11-2	.	TRBJ2-7	CASSLETRDEQYF	TGTGCCAGCAGCTTAGAGACTAGAGACGAGCAGTACTTC
TRBD1	TRBV24-1	.	TRBJ1-1	CATRDSTGENTEAFF	TGTGCCACCAGGGACTCGACAGGGGAAAACACTGAAGCTTTCTTT
.	TRBV28	.	TRBJ2-5	CASSLMSGDQETQYF	TGTGCCAGCAGTTTAATGTCAGGGGATCAAGAGACCCAGTACTTC
TRBD2	TRBV6-4	.	TRBJ2-2	CASSDGLAGDTGELFF	TGTGCCAGCAGTGACGGACTAGCGGGAGACACCGGGGAGCTGTTTTTT
.	TRBV13	.	TRBJ2-2	CASSLESEAYNTGELFF	TGTGCCAGCAGCTTAGAGTCGGAGGCCTACAACACCGGGGAGCTGTTTTTT
.	TRBV30	.	TRBJ1-4	CAWGPGVFDEKLFF	TGTGCCTGGGGACCGGGAGTATTCGATGAAAAACTGTTTTTT
TRBD1	TRBV7-6	once	TRBJ1-2	CASSFLPKQGNYGYTF	TGTGCCAGCAGCTTCTTACCTAAACAGGGGAACTATGGCTACACCTTC
.	TRBV5-4	.	TRBJ2-1	CASSQSSNLGEQFF	TGTGCCAGCAGCCAGTCTAGCAATCTCGGCGAGCAGTTCTTC
TRBD1	TRBV5-1	few	TRBJ2-7	CASKPTIGQGYEQYF	TGCGCCAGCAAACCAACCATAGGACAGGGCTACGAGCAGTACTTC
TRBD1	TRBV11-3	.	TRBJ1-3	CASSFYGTVGNTIYF	TGTGCCAGCAGCTTTTACGGGACAGTTGGAAACACCATATATTTT
.	TRBV5-5	once	TRBJ2-6	CASSLTPMRGPSGANVLTF	TGTGCCAGCAGCTTAACTCCGATGCGGGGACCCTCTGGGGCCAACGTCCTGACTTTC
TRBD1	TRBV5-1	.	TRBJ2-1	CASSRRDSHNEQFF	TGCGCCAGCAGCCGCCGGGACAGCCACAATGAGCAGTTCTTC
.	TRBV29-1	few	TRBJ2-7	CSVEVGRWSEQYF	TGCAGCGTTGAAGTGGGCAGGTGGTCCGAGCAGTACTTC
.	TRBV19	.	TRBJ2-2	CASSIPRSHTGELFF	TGTGCCAGTAGTATCCCCCGGTCCCACACCGGGGAGCTGTTTTTT
TRBD2	TRBV19	.	TRBJ2-6	CASKPRSGGGSGANVLTF	TGTGCCAGTAAACCGAGGAGTGGGGGGGGCTCTGGGGCCAACGTCCTGACTTTC
TRBD1	TRBV11-2	few	TRBJ2-7	CASSSWDRSSYEQYF	TGTGCCAGCAGCTCATGGGACAGGAGCTCCTACGAGCAGTACTTC
TRBD2	TRBV5-4	once	TRBJ2-3	CASSYTSVADTQYF	TGTGCCAGCAGCTACACTAGCGTGGCAGATACGCAGTATTTT
.	TRBV28	.	TRBJ1-2	CASSWLGGGIYGYIF	TGTGCCAGCAGTTGGCTCGGGGGGGGAATCTATGGCTACATCTTC
.	TRBV5-1	few	TRBJ2-1	CASSLAGGNEQFF	TGCGCCAGCAGCTTGGCCGGGGGTAATGAGCAGTTCTTC
TRBD2	TRBV15	.	TRBJ2-5	CATSRGSSGSIWETQYF	TGTGCCACCAGCAGAGGGTCTAGCGGGAGTATTTGGGAGACCCAGTACTTC
.	TRBV28	.	TRBJ1-1	CASSFSRGWIF	TGTGCCAGCAGTTTCTCCAGGGGTTGGATCTTT
.	TRBV30	.	TRBJ1-1	CAWSGVYTEAFF	TGTGCCTGGAGTGGAGTGTACACTGAAGCTTTCTTT
TRBD1	TRBV11-3	.	TRBJ2-5	CASSSGTGAQETQYF	TGTGCCAGCAGTTCCGGGACAGGGGCGCAAGAGACCCAGTACTTC
TRBD2	TRBV18	.	TRBJ2-7	CASSPVTSGIYEQYF	TGTGCCAGCTCACCAGTGACTAGCGGGATTTACGAGCAGTACTTC
.	TRBV11-3	.	TRBJ2-1	CASSLHIQGPRTNEQFF	TGTGCCAGCAGCTTACACATCCAGGGTCCCCGGACCAATGAGCAGTTCTTC
TRBD1	TRBV28	.	TRBJ1-5	CASGQGLEPQHF	TGTGCCAGCGGACAGGGGTTGGAGCCCCAGCATTTT
TRBD1	TRBV5-5	.	TRBJ1-6	CASSRGQVNNSPLHF	TGTGCCAGCAGCCGAGGACAGGTTAATAATTCACCCCTCCACTTT
TRBD1	TRBV5-1	few	TRBJ1-1	CASGQGWNTEAFF	TGCGCCAGCGGACAGGGGTGGAACACTGAAGCTTTCTTT
TRBD2	TRBV18	.	TRBJ2-3	CASSLGLAATDTQYF	TGTGCCAGCTCACTAGGACTAGCGGCCACAGATACGCAGTATTTT
.	TRBV24-1	.	TRBJ1-1	CATSDKGVAEAFF	TGTGCCACCAGTGATAAAGGGGTCGCTGAAGCTTTCTTT
.	TRBV6-4	.	TRBJ2-2	CASSPELDTGELFF	TGTGCCAGCAGTCCGGAGCTGGACACCGGGGAGCTGTTTTTT
.	TRBV11-2	.	TRBJ1-5	CASSLGVSNQPQHF	TGTGCCAGCAGCCTCGGGGTTAGCAATCAGCCCCAGCATTTT
TRBD1	TRBV28	.	TRBJ2-2	CASSLGGQGNDGELFF	TGTGCCAGCAGTTTAGGGGGACAGGGGAATGACGGGGAGCTGTTTTTT
.	TRBV9	.	TRBJ1-2	CASSQMGGEGYTF	TGTGCCAGCAGCCAGATGGGAGGGGAAGGCTACACCTTC
TRBD1	TRBV5-4	.	TRBJ1-1	CASSAGGGQGDTEAFF	TGTGCCAGCAGCGCTGGAGGAGGACAGGGTGACACTGAAGCTTTCTTT
.	TRBV10-3	.	TRBJ2-3	CAITPGGTADTQYF	TGTGCCATCACCCCCGGAGGGACAGCGGATACGCAGTATTTT
.	TRBV18	few	TRBJ2-5	CASSRRTRQETQYF	TGTGCCAGCTCACGAAGGACAAGGCAAGAGACCCAGTACTTC
.	TRBV18	.	TRBJ2-1	CASSPAGQEQFF	TGTGCCAGCTCACCAGCCGGACAGGAGCAGTTCTTC
.	TRBV28	.	TRBJ2-7	CASSSQNDYEQYF	TGTGCCAGCAGTTCCCAGAATGACTACGAGCAGTACTTC
.	TRBV11-2	.	TRBJ2-6	CASRPGRARGGANVLTF	TGTGCCAGCAGGCCGGGCAGGGCCCGGGGGGGGGCCAACGTCCTGACTTTC